Following are 14 T cell receptor beta chains from one sample sequenced in a study of blood T cell repertoires in COVID-19. Data came from immunoSEQ multiplex PCR; TCRdb stores just in-frame clones and leaves some out. The sample carries some 250,000 clones, approximately 82% recorded once. Specimen: peripheral blood. The receptors were sampled from a man aged 35-49 years with active or convalescent COVID-19.

The chain employs TRBV30 and TRBJ1-3, with 7 bases matching TRBD1. This CDR3 is 16 amino acids long. The V gene end was trimmed by 2 bases and the J gene end by 0 bases; junction bases not matched to a gene: 7. The germline V gene has CDR1 GTSNPN and CDR2 SVGIG (reference sequence). The CDR3 loop reads CAWSTGTAISGNTIYF. The CDR3 DNA reads TGTGCCTGGAGTACCGGGACAGCGATCTCTGGAAACACCATATATTTT.

The rearrangement joins TRBV20-1 to TRBJ1-2; D is undetermined. The CDR3 runs 11 residues. Germline-derived CDR1 and CDR2 are DFQATT and SNEGSKA (reference sequence). V lost 0 bases and J lost 5, with 4 bases in between. CDR3 loop: CSARDPYGYTF. Here the CDR3 DNA reads TGCAGTGCTAGAGACCCGTATGGCTACACCTTC.

A single count supports this clone. The CDR3 region is CASSLGTGFQETQYF. CDR3 in DNA: TGCGCCAGCAGCTTGGGGACAGGGTTCCAAGAGACCCAGTACTTC. The genes are TRBV5-1 and TRBJ2-5; 8 bases agree with TRBD1. Trimming took 0 bases from V and 1 from J; bases not matched to a gene: 2. In germline, CDR1 is SGHRS, CDR2 YFSETQ. There are 15 residues in the CDR3.

This chain links TRBV4-3 with TRBJ1-5; D gene ambiguous. Trimming shortened V by 0 bases and J by 5 bases, and 5 bases separated the two germline ends. This CDR3 comprises 13 residues. The germline V gene encodes CDR1 LGHNA and CDR2 YSLEER. The chain's CDR3 is CASSQDHYQPQHF. The CDR3, as DNA: TGCGCCAGCAGCCAAGATCATTATCAGCCCCAGCATTTT.

This clone was counted a single time. J is TRBJ2-1 and V is TRBV5-4; the match to TRBD1 covers 8 bases. V gave up 2 bases and J gave up 8 bases; unmatched junction bases: 6. The CDR3 is 14 residues long. Germline V gene lookup returns CDR1 SGHNT and CDR2 YYREEE (reference sequence). Here the CDR3 reads CASSFRTGMDEQFF. The CDR3 DNA reads as TGTGCCAGCAGCTTCCGGACAGGGATGGATGAGCAGTTCTTC.

The chain couples TRBV9 to TRBJ2-5; 7 nucleotides match TRBD1. CDR1 is SGDLS, CDR2 YYNGEE, per germline. Trimming removed 3 bases from V and 5 bases from J; junction bases left unmatched: 10. The CDR3 sequence is 15 residues long. This chain's CDR3 is CASSEGAFLVETQYF. CDR3 DNA sequence: TGTGCCAGCAGCGAGGGGGCCTTTCTCGTTGAGACCCAGTACTTC.

The rearrangement links TRBV9 to TRBJ1-2; no clear D. The V and J ends lost 1 base and 3 bases respectively, with 7 bases between them. Germline V gives CDR1 SGDLS, CDR2 YYNGEE. The CDR3 extends over 13 amino acids. CDR3 DNA: TGTGCCAGCAGCGTAACATTTGACTATGGCTACACCTTC. Its protein product is CASSVTFDYGYTF.

The chain has TRBV7-9 and TRBJ2-2, with D perhaps matching TRBD1 (6 bases). Per germline, CDR1 SEHNR and CDR2 FQNEAQ (reference sequence). The CDR3 loop spans 15 amino acids. The V and J ends lost 8 bases and 1 base respectively, with 14 bases between them. The CDR3 loop reads CASLQGLGNTGELFF. CDR3 nucleotides: TGTGCCAGCCTCCAGGGGCTCGGGAACACCGGGGAGCTGTTTTTT.

This clone was counted once. The chain recombines TRBV27 with TRBJ2-7; 7 nucleotides align to TRBD2. The CDR3 extends over 10 amino acids. Losses at the gene ends were 5 bases for V and 13 bases for J; bases not matched to a gene: 5. Germline loops: CDR1 MNHEY, CDR2 SMNVEV (reference sequence). In nucleotides, the CDR3 is TGTGCCAGCAGTGGGAGGGGCAAATACTTC. This translates into CASSGRGKYF.

The chain joins TRBV19 to TRBJ1-2, with 9 bases aligning to TRBD1. From germline, CDR1 is LNHDA and CDR2 SQIVND (reference sequence). The CDR3 spans 15 residues. Losses at the gene ends were 3 bases for V and 8 bases for J; bases not matched to a gene: 10. CDR3 DNA sequence: TGTGCCAGTAGTATGGAAGGACAGGGGCTGTTCGGCTACACCTTC. Protein sequence: CASSMEGQGLFGYTF.

The chain links TRBV10-3 to TRBJ2-1; the match to TRBD2 covers 11 bases. This CDR3 region has 15 residues. Per germline, CDR1 ENHRY and CDR2 SYGVKD. Trimming took 2 bases from V and 6 from J; bases not matched to a gene: 3. CDR3 bases: TGTGCCATCAGTGAGGGACTAGCGGGTCTCAATGAGCAGTTCTTC. It codes for CAISEGLAGLNEQFF.

This clone was observed a few times. This chain uses TRBV27 with TRBJ1-1; 7 positions agree with TRBD1. The J segment lost 7 bases and the V segment lost 4 bases, leaving 3 bases of the junction unmatched. Germline-derived CDR1 and CDR2 are MNHEY and SMNVEV (reference sequence). This CDR3 contains 12 residues. The CDR3 is CASSSQGGEAFF. In nucleotides, the CDR3 is TGTGCCAGCAGTTCGCAGGGGGGTGAAGCTTTCTTT.

The rearrangement uses TRBV21-1 and TRBJ1-3. TRBV21-1 is assigned pseudogene status. There are 17 residues in the CDR3. CDR3 region: CASSKDSDSDSGNTIYF. CDR3 DNA: TGTGCCAGCAGCAAAGATTCCGACTCCGACTCTGGAAACACCATATATTTT.

The chain has TRBV18 and TRBJ1-1; a possible D gene is TRBD1 (6 bases). The CDR3 loop spans 14 amino acids. With 4 bases removed from V and 2 bases from J, the gap between germline ends came to 11 bases. Germline CDR1 and CDR2: KGHSH and LQKENI. For the CDR3, the DNA is TGTGCCAGCTCACTCACGACAGGCAACACTGAAGCTTTCTTT. Protein: CASSLTTGNTEAFF.